This TCR beta chain came from a study of blood T cell repertoires in COVID-19. This CDR3 has 15 amino acids. V shed 4 bases, J shed 7 bases, and the junction held 5 bases outside the gene matches. Germline CDR1 is MNHEY and CDR2 is SMNVEV (reference sequence). Sequencing was performed with immunoSEQ multiplex PCR; in TCRdb, only in-frame clones are kept and a portion is missing. Of under 55,000 clones listed, more than 70% were seen once; the top ten hold 14%. The TCR comes from a human donor in a cohort sampled during active COVID-19. The rearrangement joins TRBV27 to TRBJ2-1, with 12 bases fitting TRBD1. Sequencing input: peripheral blood. The CDR3 DNA reads TGTGCCAGCAGTTCGCCGGGACAGGGGGCGAATGAGCAGTTCTTC. It specifies CASSSPGQGANEQFF.